The 8 T cell receptor beta chains listed next were all sequenced from one sample in a study of identical twins. MiXCR, run by TCRdb on the 5' RACE reads, gives a single entry per CDR3 protein. Here the sample spans 420,000 or so distinct CDR3 sequences, less than 20% being singletons. The sequencing input was naive T cells sorted from blood. These receptors all stem from a man between 50 and 59 years old in good health.

The rearrangement joins TRBV5-1 to TRBJ2-5; 9 nucleotides agree with TRBD1. Germline V gene lookup returns CDR1 SGHRS and CDR2 YFSETQ. V shed 0 bases, J shed 3 bases, and the junction held 9 bases outside the gene matches. The CDR3 extends over 17 amino acids. The CDR3 DNA sequence: TGCGCCAGCAGCTTGGCCTGGCTAGGACAGGGGAAAGAGACCCAGTACTTC. The encoded protein is CASSLAWLGQGKETQYF.

The rearrangement joins TRBV10-2 to TRBJ2-3; D is uncertain. This CDR3 is 14 amino acids long. Trimming stripped 3 bases from V and 6 bases from J, with 13 bases between. The germline CDR1 and CDR2 sequences are WSHSY and SAAADI. The CDR3 protein is CASSDTQHTDTQYF. The DNA for the CDR3 is TGCGCCAGCAGTGACACTCAACACACGGATACGCAGTATTTT.

The chain's CDR3 is CASSLVGRFSYEQYF. For the CDR3, the DNA is TGTGCCAGCAGCTTAGTAGGCAGATTCTCCTACGAGCAGTACTTC. The chain employs TRBV7-2 and TRBJ2-7; D gene unclear. Trimming took off 1 base at V and 0 bases at J, with 10 bases between the two ends. From germline, CDR1 is SGHTA and CDR2 FQGNSA. The CDR3 spans 15 residues.

A note on this clonotype: Germline is not matched at one junction end, which may reflect a read error. This chain uses TRBV9 with TRBJ1-5; 9 nucleotides match TRBD1. CDR1 is SGDLS, CDR2 YYNGEE, per germline. This CDR3 is built from 14 residues. The CDR3 DNA sequence: TGTGCCAGCAGCCCGGGACAGGGTAATCAGCCCCACCATTTT. Protein: CASSPGQGNQPHHF. Together with reference TRBV9 and TRBJ1-5, the CDR3 gives the full variable domain: DSGVTQTPKHLITATGQRVTLRCSPRSGDLSVYWYQQSLDQGLQFLIQYYNGEERAKGNILERFSAQQFPDLHSELNLSSLELGDSALYFCASSPGQGNQPHHFGDGTRLSIL.

This sequence joins TRBV5-1 and TRBJ2-5; 11 bases agree with TRBD2. CDR1 and CDR2 from the germline V gene are SGHRS and YFSETQ. This CDR3 is 15 amino acids long. V lost 4 bases and J lost 2; bases outside the gene matches: 4. CDR3 DNA: TGCGCCAGCAGCAGGGGACTAGCGGTACAAGAGACCCAGTACTTC. Translation gives CASSRGLAVQETQYF.

This clonotype has a handful of counts. The V gene is TRBV27, the J gene TRBJ2-5; TRBD2 matches at 10 bases. This CDR3 region has 14 residues. Germline lookup yields CDR1 MNHEY and CDR2 SMNVEV (reference sequence). V trimming: 6 bases; J trimming: 9 bases; junction bases outside the gene matches: 10. CDR3 nucleotides: TGTGCCAGCAGCTTAGCGGGGGGAAGCTGGCCCCAGTACTTC. Translated, it gives CASSLAGGSWPQYF.

This clonotype was picked up a small number of times. The chain is built from TRBV29-1 and TRBJ2-5; D gene uncertain. Per germline, CDR1 SQVTM and CDR2 ANQGSEA. Trimming pared 4 bases from V and 5 bases from J, leaving 8 bases between. This CDR3 is built from 11 residues. The CDR3 bases are TGCAGCGTTGGTCCCAGGGAGACCCAGTACTTC. It specifies CSVGPRETQYF.

The CDR3 is CASSPSGTNYEQYF. For the CDR3, the DNA is TGTGCCAGCAGCCCAAGCGGGACCAACTACGAGCAGTACTTC. V gene TRBV7-3 combines with J gene TRBJ2-7; 7 nucleotides agree with TRBD2. The V gene end was trimmed by 5 bases and the J gene end by 3 bases; junction bases not matched to a gene: 7. The CDR3 is made up of 14 amino acids. Germline V CDR1 and CDR2: SGHTA, FQGTGA.